The rows below give T cell receptor beta chains drawn from one sample of a study of T-cell reconstitution after alpha-beta-depleted transplantation in children. MiXCR, run by TCRdb on the PCR reads, gives a single entry per CDR3 protein. The sample carries about 72,000 distinct CDR3 sequences, approximately 7.3% recorded once. Sequenced here: PBMCs from the stem cell graft donor, sampled from the stem cell graft. Source of these receptors: a human donor who donated a stem cell graft to a child with acute lymphoblastic leukemia. CDR3s include the opening cysteine and the closing phenylalanine or tryptophan. A D gene is named only where the DNA matches it firmly. Clone size is stated in some rows and not others, as once, few, many or a class when expanded.

V gene	J gene	clone size	D gene	CDR3 protein	CDR3 DNA
TRBV18	TRBJ2-3	few	.	CASSPQGTDTQYF	TGTGCCAGCTCACCACAGGGCACAGATACGCAGTATTTT
TRBV3-1	TRBJ2-7	.	.	CASSQDRSPTREQYF	TGTGCCAGCAGCCAAGATAGGAGCCCCACTCGGGAGCAGTACTTC
TRBV6-4	TRBJ2-2	many	TRBD2	CASSDSSGSGELFF	TGTGCCAGCAGTGACTCTAGCGGGAGCGGGGAGCTGTTTTTT
TRBV28	TRBJ1-5	many	.	CASGLSNQPQHF	TGTGCCAGCGGCCTAAGCAATCAGCCCCAGCATTTT
TRBV19	TRBJ1-3	.	TRBD1	CASSMGQERNTIYF	TGTGCCAGTAGTATGGGACAGGAGAGGAACACCATATATTTT
TRBV27	TRBJ1-5	few	.	CASSLWADQPQHF	TGTGCCAGCAGTTTATGGGCAGACCAGCCCCAGCATTTT
TRBV6-5	TRBJ2-7	many	.	CASSYSGGLGEQYF	TGTGCCAGCAGTTACTCAGGGGGTCTCGGCGAGCAGTACTTC
TRBV7-2	TRBJ2-1	many	.	CASSFRGSYNEQFF	TGTGCCAGCAGCTTTAGGGGTTCCTACAATGAGCAGTTCTTC
TRBV14	TRBJ2-2	.	TRBD2	CASRVGGTGELFF	TGTGCCAGCAGAGTCGGGGGGACCGGGGAGCTGTTTTTT
TRBV6-2/TRBV6-3	TRBJ1-5	.	.	CASSYDSPQPQHF	TGTGCCAGCAGTTACGACAGTCCCCAGCCCCAGCATTTT
TRBV12-3/TRBV12-4	TRBJ1-5	many	TRBD1	CASSPARGATQPQHF	TGTGCCAGCAGTCCGGCCAGGGGGGCGACTCAGCCCCAGCATTTT
TRBV12-3/TRBV12-4	TRBJ1-3	many	.	CASSRTALSGNTIYF	TGTGCCAGCAGTCGGACAGCCCTCTCTGGAAACACCATATATTTT
TRBV5-4	TRBJ2-1	.	TRBD2	CASSSPLAAQFF	TGTGCCAGCAGCAGCCCTCTAGCGGCTCAGTTCTTC
TRBV5-1	TRBJ2-3	.	.	CASSPRGLTSTDTQYF	TGCGCCAGCAGCCCAAGGGGCCTTACTAGCACAGATACGCAGTATTTT
TRBV18	TRBJ2-3	many	.	CASSSPNLPTDTQYF	TGTGCCAGCTCGTCACCGAATTTACCCACAGATACGCAGTATTTT
TRBV20-1	TRBJ2-3	many	.	CSARVWGSSGDPTDTQYF	TGCAGTGCTAGAGTCTGGGGCTCCAGCGGAGATCCCACAGATACGCAGTATTTT
TRBV3-1	TRBJ2-1	.	TRBD2	CASSQEAGDYNEQFF	TGTGCCAGCAGCCAAGAAGCGGGAGACTACAATGAGCAGTTCTTC
TRBV12-3/TRBV12-4	TRBJ1-5	.	.	CASSTGSGSNQPQHF	TGTGCCAGCAGTACAGGGTCCGGAAGCAATCAGCCCCAGCATTTT
TRBV15	TRBJ2-7	many	.	CATSRVVGSESIYEQYF	TGTGCCACCAGCAGAGTAGTTGGCAGCGAGAGTATCTACGAGCAGTACTTC
TRBV12-3/TRBV12-4	TRBJ1-6	many	.	CASSLGGRPPRARNSPLHF	TGTGCCAGCTCCCTGGGGGGCAGGCCCCCCAGGGCGAGGAATTCACCCCTCCACTTT
TRBV29-1	TRBJ2-7	few	.	CSVYRDGYEQYF	TGCAGCGTCTACAGGGACGGCTACGAGCAGTACTTC
TRBV5-1	TRBJ1-5	many	.	CASSLLEGSNQPQHF	TGCGCCAGCAGCTTGTTGGAGGGGAGCAATCAGCCCCAGCATTTT
TRBV14	TRBJ2-1	many	.	CASRPKGVGQDEQFF	TGTGCCAGCAGACCGAAGGGGGTGGGGCAAGATGAGCAGTTCTTC
TRBV10-3	TRBJ2-3	.	.	CATSPGTDTQYF	TGTGCCACCTCCCCCGGAACAGATACGCAGTATTTT
TRBV29-1	TRBJ1-3	many	TRBD1	CSYSGQGSTGNTIYF	TGCAGCTATTCGGGACAGGGCTCGACTGGAAACACCATATATTTT
TRBV4-1	TRBJ2-7	.	.	CASSQDQGRGASTYEQYF	TGCGCCAGCAGCCAAGATCAGGGGAGGGGGGCTTCGACCTACGAGCAGTACTTC
TRBV12-3/TRBV12-4	TRBJ2-7	.	TRBD1	CASSITGTGGSDEQYF	TGTGCCAGCAGCATTACCGGGACAGGGGGCAGCGACGAGCAGTACTTC
TRBV29-1	TRBJ2-7	many	.	CSVSNQGRYEQYF	TGCAGCGTTTCTAATCAGGGGCGGTACGAGCAGTACTTC
TRBV5-1	TRBJ2-7	many	.	CASSRLAAYEQYF	TGCGCCAGCAGCCGTTTAGCGGCCTACGAGCAGTACTTC
TRBV7-3	TRBJ1-1	many	TRBD1	CASSFTGQGSTEAFF	TGTGCCAGCAGCTTTACCGGACAGGGCTCCACTGAAGCTTTCTTT
TRBV12-3/TRBV12-4	TRBJ2-5	many	TRBD2	CASSLVRLAGISQETQYF	TGTGCCAGCAGTTTAGTCCGCCTAGCGGGTATTAGTCAAGAGACCCAGTACTTC
TRBV12-3/TRBV12-4	TRBJ2-7	many	TRBD1	CASSLVGTAYEQYF	TGTGCCAGCAGTTTGGTCGGGACAGCCTACGAGCAGTACTTC
TRBV20-1	TRBJ1-5	many	.	CSAGDRDQPQHF	TGCAGTGCTGGGGACCGTGATCAGCCCCAGCATTTT
TRBV11-2	TRBJ2-5	.	.	CASSLGRRYQETQYF	TGTGCCAGCAGCTTAGGTAGACGGTACCAAGAGACCCAGTACTTC
TRBV7-2	TRBJ1-1	many	.	CASSWATNTEAFF	TGTGCCAGCAGCTGGGCAACCAACACTGAAGCTTTCTTT
TRBV18	TRBJ2-3	few	TRBD1	CASSPSWTGATDTQYF	TGTGCCAGCTCACCTAGTTGGACAGGGGCAACAGATACGCAGTATTTT
TRBV10-3	TRBJ2-7	.	.	CAIKGGGGREQYF	TGTGCCATCAAGGGGGGCGGAGGACGCGAGCAGTACTTC
TRBV5-4	TRBJ2-1	many	.	CASSPRAINEQFF	TGTGCCAGCAGTCCCCGGGCCATCAATGAGCAGTTCTTC
TRBV27	TRBJ2-1	many	.	CASVGGQGVGIEQFF	TGTGCCAGCGTCGGAGGGCAGGGAGTAGGGATTGAGCAGTTCTTC
TRBV28	TRBJ1-5	.	.	CASTGLGPTISNQPQHF	TGTGCCAGCACCGGACTCGGCCCCACCATTAGCAATCAGCCCCAGCATTTT
TRBV5-6	TRBJ2-5	many	TRBD1	CASLIQGRQQETQYF	TGTGCCAGCTTAATACAGGGGCGACAACAAGAGACCCAGTACTTC
TRBV7-8	TRBJ2-3	few	.	CASSFDSSSTDTQYF	TGTGCCAGCAGCTTCGACAGTTCTAGCACAGATACGCAGTATTTT
TRBV10-3	TRBJ2-5	many	TRBD2	CAISDRLAGQETQYF	TGTGCCATCAGTGATAGACTAGCGGGCCAAGAGACCCAGTACTTC
TRBV19	TRBJ1-2	few	TRBD1	CASSSRRSWDRGLLSYGYTF	TGTGCCAGTAGCTCTCGCCGTTCGTGGGACAGGGGCCTACTATCCTATGGCTACACCTTC
TRBV6-5	TRBJ2-3	many	.	CASSYVNTDTQYF	TGTGCCAGCAGTTACGTGAACACAGATACGCAGTATTTT
TRBV11-3	TRBJ2-2	many	.	CASSLGSVQTGELFF	TGTGCCAGCAGCTTGGGGTCCGTGCAAACCGGGGAGCTGTTTTTT
TRBV20-1	TRBJ2-6	many	.	CSARDTTGRSGANVLTF	TGCAGTGCTAGAGACACTACAGGGCGCTCTGGGGCCAACGTCCTGACTTTC
TRBV21-1	TRBJ1-5	.	.	CASRQTGSNQPQHF	TGTGCCAGCAGACAAACAGGGAGCAATCAGCCCCAGCATTTT
TRBV6-2/TRBV6-3	TRBJ2-7	few	TRBD1	CASSFDLDRGVTYEQYF	TGTGCCAGCAGTTTCGACTTGGACAGGGGAGTAACCTACGAGCAGTACTTC
TRBV7-2	TRBJ2-7	few	TRBD2	CASSLNFLAGYEQYF	TGTGCCAGCAGCTTAAATTTCCTAGCGGGGTACGAGCAGTACTTC
TRBV12-3/TRBV12-4	TRBJ1-2	many	TRBD1	CASSLKSLMAGGFLNYGYTF	TGTGCCAGCAGTTTAAAGAGCCTGATGGCAGGGGGATTTTTAAACTATGGCTACACCTTC
TRBV15	TRBJ2-7	.	.	CATSRVGLTHEQYF	TGTGCCACCAGCAGAGTAGGATTGACCCACGAGCAGTACTTC
TRBV7-8	TRBJ2-7	many	.	CASVGRGSYEQYF	TGTGCCAGCGTAGGGCGAGGGTCCTACGAGCAGTACTTC
TRBV12-3/TRBV12-4	TRBJ1-5	few	TRBD1	CASSTGTGGPRASF	TGTGCCAGCAGCACCGGGACAGGGGGCCCTCGCGCGTCGTTT
TRBV9	TRBJ2-7	many	.	CASSVEGGGNLRDPSYEQYF	TGTGCCAGCAGCGTAGAGGGGGGGGGCAATCTCCGGGATCCCTCCTACGAGCAGTACTTC
TRBV6-4	TRBJ2-2	.	.	CASSDSDTGELFF	TGTGCCAGCAGTGACTCCGACACCGGGGAGCTGTTTTTT
TRBV2	TRBJ2-3	many	TRBD1	CATKRQGDPDTQYF	TGTGCCACCAAAAGACAGGGGGATCCAGATACGCAGTATTTT